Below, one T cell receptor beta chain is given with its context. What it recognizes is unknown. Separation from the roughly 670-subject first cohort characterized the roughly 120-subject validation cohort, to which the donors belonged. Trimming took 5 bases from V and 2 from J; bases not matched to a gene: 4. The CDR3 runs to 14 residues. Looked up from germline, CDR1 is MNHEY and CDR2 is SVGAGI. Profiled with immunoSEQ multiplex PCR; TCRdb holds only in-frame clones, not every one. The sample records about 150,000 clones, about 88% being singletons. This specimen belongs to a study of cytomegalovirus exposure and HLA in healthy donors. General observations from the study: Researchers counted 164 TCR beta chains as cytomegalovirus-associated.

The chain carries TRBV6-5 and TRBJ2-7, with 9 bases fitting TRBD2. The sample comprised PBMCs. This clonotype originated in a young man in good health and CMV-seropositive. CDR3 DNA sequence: TGTGCCAGCAGTAGCGGGGGGTATACCTACGAGCAGTACTTC. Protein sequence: CASSSGGYTYEQYF.